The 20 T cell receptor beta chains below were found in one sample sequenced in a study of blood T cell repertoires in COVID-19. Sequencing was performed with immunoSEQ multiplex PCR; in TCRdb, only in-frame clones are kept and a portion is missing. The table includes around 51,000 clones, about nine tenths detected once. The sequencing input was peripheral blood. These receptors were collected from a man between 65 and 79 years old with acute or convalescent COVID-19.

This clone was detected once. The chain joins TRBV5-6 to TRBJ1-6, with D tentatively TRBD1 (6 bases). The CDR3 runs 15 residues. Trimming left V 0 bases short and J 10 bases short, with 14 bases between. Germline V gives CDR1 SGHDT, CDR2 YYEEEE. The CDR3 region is CASSLESRGRSPLHF. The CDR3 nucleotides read TGTGCCAGCAGCTTGGAGTCCAGGGGACGGTCACCCCTCCACTTT.

Here the CDR3 DNA reads TGTGCCTGGAGTGGGGGCAGGGGAGTTTCACCCCTCCACTTT. It specifies CAWSGGRGVSPLHF. The chain is built from TRBV30 and TRBJ1-6, with a weak D call TRBD1 (6 bases). This CDR3 comprises 14 residues. The ends were cut back, 1 base at V and 9 bases at J, with 13 bases in the middle. CDR1 is GTSNPN, CDR2 SVGIG, per germline (reference sequence).

The CDR3 DNA is TGTGCCAGCAGTTTCCGCGGTCCCAACTATAGCAATCAGCCCCAGCATTTT. Translating it yields CASSFRGPNYSNQPQHF. The V call is TRBV27, the J call TRBJ1-5; D gene unclear. The CDR3 contains 17 residues. Germline V gives CDR1 MNHEY, CDR2 SMNVEV (reference sequence). V lost 3 bases, J lost 0 bases, and 15 bases lay in between.

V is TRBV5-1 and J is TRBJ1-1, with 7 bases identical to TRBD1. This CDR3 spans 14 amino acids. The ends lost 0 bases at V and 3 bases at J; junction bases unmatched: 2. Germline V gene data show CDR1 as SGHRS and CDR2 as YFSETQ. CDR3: CASSLGTGDTEAFF. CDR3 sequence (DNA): TGCGCCAGCAGCTTGGGAACAGGGGACACTGAAGCTTTCTTT.

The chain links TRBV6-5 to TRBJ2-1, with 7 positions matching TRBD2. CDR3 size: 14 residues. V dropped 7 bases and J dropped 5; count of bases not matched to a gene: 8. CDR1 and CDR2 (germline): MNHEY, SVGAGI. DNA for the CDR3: TGTGCCAGCATGGGGGGGTTGATGAACAATGAGCAGTTCTTC. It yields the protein CASMGGLMNNEQFF.

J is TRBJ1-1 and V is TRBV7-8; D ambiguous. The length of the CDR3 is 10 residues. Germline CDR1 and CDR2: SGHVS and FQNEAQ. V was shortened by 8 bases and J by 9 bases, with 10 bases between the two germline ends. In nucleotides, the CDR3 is TGTGCCAGCGCCCCGGGGAAAGCTTTCTTT. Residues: CASAPGKAFF.

CDR3 loop: CASSSPSGGSYNEQFF. CDR3 bases: TGTGCCAGCAGTTCTCCTAGCGGGGGGTCCTACAATGAGCAGTTCTTC. The chain carries TRBV28 and TRBJ2-1; the match to TRBD2 covers 11 bases. Germline V gene lookup returns CDR1 MDHEN and CDR2 SYDVKM. The CDR3 is 16 residues long. The V gene end was trimmed by 4 bases and the J gene end by 1 base; junction bases not matched to a gene: 3.

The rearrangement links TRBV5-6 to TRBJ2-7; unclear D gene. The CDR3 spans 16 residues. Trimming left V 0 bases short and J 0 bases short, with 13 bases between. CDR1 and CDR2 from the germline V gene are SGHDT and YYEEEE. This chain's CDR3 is CASSLVRGQSSYEQYF. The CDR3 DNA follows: TGTGCCAGCAGCTTGGTTCGCGGTCAGAGCTCCTACGAGCAGTACTTC.

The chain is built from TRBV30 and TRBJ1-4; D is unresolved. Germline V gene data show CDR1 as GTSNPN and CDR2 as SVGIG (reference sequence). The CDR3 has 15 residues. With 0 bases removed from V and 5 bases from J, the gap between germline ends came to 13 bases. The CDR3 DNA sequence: TGTGCCTGGAGTGTTTTTGGCACGTTGAATGAAAAACTGTTTTTT. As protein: CAWSVFGTLNEKLFF.

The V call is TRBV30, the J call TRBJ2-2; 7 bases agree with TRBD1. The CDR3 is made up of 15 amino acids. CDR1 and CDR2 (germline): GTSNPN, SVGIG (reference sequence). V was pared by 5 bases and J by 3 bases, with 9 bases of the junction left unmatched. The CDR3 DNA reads TGTGCCTGGGGTTCAGACAGGGTGTACACCGGGGAGCTGTTTTTT. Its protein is CAWGSDRVYTGELFF.

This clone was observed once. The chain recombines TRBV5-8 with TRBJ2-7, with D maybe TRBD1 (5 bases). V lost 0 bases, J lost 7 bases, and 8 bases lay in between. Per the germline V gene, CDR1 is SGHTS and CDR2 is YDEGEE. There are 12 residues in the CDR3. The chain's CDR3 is CASSLGQLEQYF. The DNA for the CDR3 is TGTGCCAGCAGCTTGGGACAGCTTGAGCAGTACTTC.

The CDR3 coding sequence is TGTGCCAGCAGCCAAATCAGGGCAGCAAACCAGGGGCTCGCTGAAAAACTGTTTTTT. Its protein product is CASSQIRAANQGLAEKLFF. J is TRBJ1-4 and V is TRBV4-2; D is possibly TRBD1 (6 bases). The V and J ends lost 2 bases and 7 bases respectively, with 26 bases between them. This CDR3 has 19 amino acids. Per the germline V gene, CDR1 is LGHNA and CDR2 is YNFKEQ.

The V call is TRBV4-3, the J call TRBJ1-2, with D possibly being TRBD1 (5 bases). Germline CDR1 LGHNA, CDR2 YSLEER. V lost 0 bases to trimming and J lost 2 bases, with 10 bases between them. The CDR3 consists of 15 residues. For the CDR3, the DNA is TGCGCCAGCAGCCAAGATCTTGACAGCAACTATGGCTACACCTTC. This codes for CASSQDLDSNYGYTF.

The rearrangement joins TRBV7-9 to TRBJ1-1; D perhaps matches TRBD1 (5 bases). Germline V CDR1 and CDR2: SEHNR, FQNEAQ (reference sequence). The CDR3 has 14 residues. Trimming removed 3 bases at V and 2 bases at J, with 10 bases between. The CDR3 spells CASSFRGYNTEAFF. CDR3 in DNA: TGTGCCAGCAGCTTTCGGGGGTATAACACTGAAGCTTTCTTT.

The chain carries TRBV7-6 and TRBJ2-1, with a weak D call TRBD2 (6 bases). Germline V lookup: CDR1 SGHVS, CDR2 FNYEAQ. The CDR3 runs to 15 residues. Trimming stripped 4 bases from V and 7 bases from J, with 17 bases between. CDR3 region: CASSSPGVGGNEQFF. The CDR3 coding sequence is TGTGCCAGCAGCTCACCGGGGGTGGGTGGTAATGAGCAGTTCTTC.

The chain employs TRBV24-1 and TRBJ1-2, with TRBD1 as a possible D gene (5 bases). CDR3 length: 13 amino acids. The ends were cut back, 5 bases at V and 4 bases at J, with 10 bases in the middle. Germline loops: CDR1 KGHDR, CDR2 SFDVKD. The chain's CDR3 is CATSGGRSYGYTF. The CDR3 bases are TGTGCCACCAGTGGGGGCAGGAGCTATGGCTACACCTTC.

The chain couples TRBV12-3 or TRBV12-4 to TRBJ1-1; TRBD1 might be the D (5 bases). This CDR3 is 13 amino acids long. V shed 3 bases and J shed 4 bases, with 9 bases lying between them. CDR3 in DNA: TGTGCCAGCAGTTTTAAAAGGGGCACTGAAGCTTTCTTT. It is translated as CASSFKRGTEAFF.

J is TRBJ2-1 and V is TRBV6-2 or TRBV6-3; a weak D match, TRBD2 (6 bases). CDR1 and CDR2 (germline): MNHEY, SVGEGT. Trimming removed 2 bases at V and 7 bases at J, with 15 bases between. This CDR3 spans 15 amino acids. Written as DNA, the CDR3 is TGTGCCAGCAGTTACATCCGGGGCCGGGGGAATGAGCAGTTCTTC. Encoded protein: CASSYIRGRGNEQFF.

DNA for the CDR3: TGTGCCAGCAGTTTAGGTCAGAACAACCAGCCCCAGCATTTT. Translation gives CASSLGQNNQPQHF. This chain links TRBV28 with TRBJ1-5, with no clear D. V lost 2 bases, J lost 7 bases, and 12 bases lay in between. This CDR3 comprises 14 residues. Germline CDR1 reads MDHEN; CDR2 reads SYDVKM. The entire variable domain, with the rest obtained from reference TRBV28 and TRBJ1-5, is as follows: DVKVTQSSRYLVKRTGEKVFLECVQDMDHENMFWYRQDPGLGLRLIYFSYDVKMKEKGDIPEGYSVSREKKERFSLILESASTNQTSMYLCASSLGQNNQPQHFGDGTRLSIL.

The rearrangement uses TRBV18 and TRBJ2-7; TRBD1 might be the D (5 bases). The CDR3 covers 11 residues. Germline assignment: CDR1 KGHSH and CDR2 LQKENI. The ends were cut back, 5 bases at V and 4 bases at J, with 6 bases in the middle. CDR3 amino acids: CASSRGYEQYF. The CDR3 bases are TGTGCCAGCTCAAGGGGATACGAGCAGTACTTC.